This entry features one TCR beta chain sequence. Its antigen is as yet unknown. The CDR3 totals 15 residues. CDR1 and CDR2 from the germline V gene are LGHNA and YSLEER. V was shortened by 1 base and J by 0 bases, with 9 bases between the two germline ends. This entry is derived from a study of cytomegalovirus exposure and HLA in healthy donors. Study at large: Membership in the Caucasian-associated ancestry cluster was found for 75% to 90% of 300 to 500 genotyped donors. Points from the study as a whole: Testing in vitro showed a few CMV-associated chains specific for CMV antigens. Several of the most significant clusters were apparently associated with common viral pathogens in a later analysis.

PCR used 60 Vbeta primers and 13 Jbeta primers. TCRdb keeps only in-frame clones here, not all; method: immunoSEQ multiplex PCR. The repertoire holds some 170,000 clones, with more than 60% as singletons. The TCR was taken from a man aged 35 to 55 in good health and CMV-seronegative. The rearrangement uses TRBV4-3 and TRBJ1-2; possible D gene TRBD1, 6 bases. The sample taken for sequencing was PBMCs. The CDR3, as DNA: TGCGCCAGCAGCCAAGGTGGGGGCGCTAACTATGGCTACACCTTC. Its protein product is CASSQGGGANYGYTF.